This T cell receptor (beta chain) is drawn from a study of shared clonotypes between healthy human individuals. Study-level information: The cohort had two women and a few men, ages 18 to 49. Study-level points and caveats: Specimens sampled were limited to blood, with tissue repertoires likely differing.

As concerns this clone: Its cognate antigen is unknown.

The V and J ends lost 6 bases and 1 base, in that order; junction bases with no gene match: 5. Per the germline V gene, CDR1 is MNHEY and CDR2 is SMNVEV (reference sequence). This CDR3 has 14 amino acids. Naive CD8 cells comprised CD45RO-negative, CCR7-positively selected cells, excluding terminally differentiated effector memory CD45RA+ cells. The donor cohort consisted entirely of Caucasian adults residing in Nashville, Tennessee. The repertoire was sequenced with immunoSEQ multiplex PCR; TCRdb's copy has only in-frame clones and lacks some. Here the sample spans 500,000 to 700,000 clones, roughly 95% being singletons.

The chain joins TRBV27 to TRBJ1-1; 7 nucleotides align to TRBD1. The TCR originated in a woman aged 30 to 39 in good health. Sequencing used naive CD8+ T cells sorted from blood. The DNA for the CDR3 is TGTGCCAGCAGCCAGGGGGGGTCGAACACTGAAGCTTTCTTT. As protein: CASSQGGSNTEAFF.